The 23 T cell receptor beta chains below were found in one sample sequenced in a study of cytomegalovirus exposure and HLA in healthy donors. PCR employed 60 Vbeta and 13 Jbeta primers. Sequencing was performed with immunoSEQ multiplex PCR; in TCRdb, only in-frame clones are kept and a portion is missing. The sample records about 190,000 clones, roughly 79% being singletons. The sequenced sample was PBMCs. The receptors here all came from a woman between 18 and 29 years old in good health and CMV-seronegative.

The rearrangement joins TRBV14 to TRBJ1-1; TRBD1 matches 8 bases. The CDR3 has 16 residues. Germline CDR1 reads SGHDN; CDR2 reads FVKESK. The V gene end was trimmed by 2 bases and the J gene end by 3 bases; junction bases not matched to a gene: 8. CDR3 sequence (DNA): TGTGCCAGCAGCCAACTGACAGGGGAACGGTACACTGAAGCTTTCTTT. It encodes CASSQLTGERYTEAFF.

This chain links TRBV30 with TRBJ2-2, with 15 bases lining up with TRBD2. There are 20 residues in the CDR3. Trimming removed 0 bases from V and 7 bases from J; junction bases left unmatched: 15. Germline V gene sequence: CDR1 GTSNPN, CDR2 SVGIG (reference sequence). CDR3 in DNA: TGTGCCTGGAGTGTACAGGCATTCGGACTAGCGGGAGGGAGAAGCGGGGAGCTGTTTTTT. This sequence encodes CAWSVQAFGLAGGRSGELFF.

The chain combines TRBV15 with TRBJ1-5; D call uncertain. The V end lost 0 bases, the J end lost 5 bases, and 5 bases lay between the germline ends. The germline CDR1 and CDR2 sequences are LNHNV and YYDKDF (reference sequence). The CDR3 loop spans 13 amino acids. DNA for the CDR3: TGTGCCACCAGCAGAGATCGGGATCAGCCCCAGCATTTT. Protein product: CATSRDRDQPQHF.

The chain uses TRBV7-7 and TRBJ2-3; 9 bases agree with TRBD2. Germline loops: CDR1 SSHAT, CDR2 FNYEAQ (reference sequence). V shed 1 base, J shed 5 bases, and the junction held 4 bases outside the gene matches. The CDR3 sequence is 15 residues long. CDR3 sequence (DNA): TGTGCCAGCAGCTTAGGCGGGGGGGCGGTAGATACGCAGTATTTT. Translating it yields CASSLGGGAVDTQYF.

The chain links TRBV6-5 to TRBJ1-1; weak D call: TRBD1 (5 bases). The CDR3 loop spans 15 amino acids. Trimming cost V 5 bases and J 0 bases, with 13 bases left between them. Germline V gives CDR1 MNHEY, CDR2 SVGAGI. The CDR3, as DNA: TGTGCCAGCAGTCCACAGCGGGGGATGAACACTGAAGCTTTCTTT. This encodes CASSPQRGMNTEAFF.

The V gene is TRBV4-1, the J gene TRBJ2-3; a weak D match, TRBD2 (5 bases). CDR1 and CDR2 (germline): MGHRA, YSYEKL. CDR3 length: 16 amino acids. V was trimmed by 4 bases and J by 2 bases, leaving 16 bases between them. CDR3 region: CASSLGLKISTDTQYF. CDR3 sequence (DNA): TGCGCCAGCAGCCTCGGACTTAAGATCTCCACAGATACGCAGTATTTT.

The rearrangement links TRBV27 to TRBJ1-1, with 9 positions matching TRBD1. The CDR3 runs 13 residues. Trimming took 7 bases from V and 8 from J; bases not matched to a gene: 8. CDR1 is MNHEY, CDR2 SMNVEV, per germline (reference sequence). Here the CDR3 DNA reads TGTGCCAGCACCCCCGGGACAGGGAGGGAAGCTTTCTTT. Its protein product is CASTPGTGREAFF.

The rearrangement joins TRBV11-1 to TRBJ2-2; TRBD1 aligns across 7 bases. V gave up 5 bases and J gave up 1 base; unmatched junction bases: 4. CDR1 is SGHAT, CDR2 FQDESV, per germline (reference sequence). The CDR3 is made up of 15 amino acids. This chain's CDR3 is CASSDRTGNTGELFF. The CDR3 nucleotides are TGTGCCAGCAGCGACCGGACAGGGAACACCGGGGAGCTGTTTTTT.

The chain joins TRBV6-5 to TRBJ2-7; 8 bases align to TRBD1. The germline V gene encodes CDR1 MNHEY and CDR2 SVGAGI. J gave up 4 bases and V 4 bases, and 6 bases lay outside the gene matches. The length of the CDR3 is 14 residues. The CDR3 loop reads CASSSDRGRYEQYF. DNA for the CDR3: TGTGCCAGCAGTTCCGACAGGGGTAGGTACGAGCAGTACTTC.

The V gene is TRBV5-1, the J gene TRBJ1-4; 10 bases line up with TRBD1. Germline V gene data show CDR1 as SGHRS and CDR2 as YFSETQ. This CDR3 comprises 16 residues. After removal of 4 bases from V and 8 bases from J, the junction contained 11 bases not matched to a gene. CDR3 sequence: CASSPGTGESKEKLFF. The CDR3 nucleotides read TGCGCCAGCAGCCCCGGGACAGGGGAATCAAAGGAAAAACTGTTTTTT.

This clone was counted a few times. The chain employs TRBV4-1 and TRBJ2-7; tentative D call: TRBD2 (6 bases). Between the trimmed V and J ends, which lost 2 bases and 0 bases, there was a span of 11 bases. Germline CDR1 MGHRA, CDR2 YSYEKL. The CDR3 runs to 15 residues. The CDR3 loop is CASSQRDGSSYEQYF. The CDR3 nucleotides are TGCGCCAGCAGCCAACGAGACGGGAGCTCCTACGAGCAGTACTTC.

The chain recombines TRBV27 with TRBJ2-3; 7 bases are shared with TRBD2. Germline CDR1 reads MNHEY; CDR2 reads SMNVEV (reference sequence). The CDR3 is 16 residues long. V gave up 4 bases and J gave up 1 base; unmatched junction bases: 8. In DNA, the CDR3 is TGTGCCAGCAGTTCCGCCGGGACTACTGGCACAGATACGCAGTATTTT. This sequence encodes CASSSAGTTGTDTQYF.

This chain connects TRBV12-2 to TRBJ1-2; the table's TRBD1 call for D was not verified on the DNA. TRBV12-2 is labeled a pseudogene. The CDR3 totals 16 residues. The CDR3: CASRTGSVQPLNGYTF. The CDR3 DNA is TGTGCAAGTCGCACAGGGAGCGTCCAGCCCTTGAATGGCTACACCTTC.

The gene calls are TRBV5-1 and TRBJ2-1, with D maybe TRBD1 (6 bases). The germline V gene encodes CDR1 SGHRS and CDR2 YFSETQ. This CDR3 spans 16 amino acids. Trimming shortened V by 6 bases and J by 0 bases, and 16 bases separated the two germline ends. DNA of the CDR3: TGCGCCAGCACGTATTCGACAGGAAACTCCTACAATGAGCAGTTCTTC. Its translation: CASTYSTGNSYNEQFF.

CDR3 nucleotides: TGTGCTAGTGGTTTGGTACGAGGAGGGCCCACCGGGGAGCTGTTTTTT. This sequence encodes CASGLVRGGPTGELFF. J is TRBJ2-2 and V is TRBV12-5, with D possibly TRBD2 on 6 matching bases. The V gene's germline CDR1 is LGHNT and CDR2 FRNRAP. CDR3 size: 16 residues. V lost 0 bases and J lost 4, with 12 bases in between.

V gene TRBV27 combines with J gene TRBJ1-2, with 9 bases aligning to TRBD1. The CDR3 loop spans 15 amino acids. Germline V CDR1 and CDR2: MNHEY, SMNVEV (reference sequence). V shed 5 bases and J 3 bases; nucleotides not matched to a gene: 7. The CDR3 nucleotides read TGTGCCAGCAGTACCGGGACAGGGAACGACTATGGCTACACCTTC. Protein product: CASSTGTGNDYGYTF.

J is TRBJ2-7 and V is TRBV5-4; D ambiguous. The CDR3 contains 11 residues. Per germline, CDR1 SGHNT and CDR2 YYREEE (reference sequence). Trimming took 6 bases from V and 3 from J, leaving 7 bases between them. CDR3 sequence (DNA): TGTGCCAGCAATGGAGACTACGAGCAGTACTTC. Translated, it gives CASNGDYEQYF.

This clone was counted a few times. The chain carries TRBV25-1 and TRBJ2-3; 7 positions match TRBD1. V lost 4 bases, J lost 4 bases, and 5 bases stayed unmatched. This CDR3 is 14 amino acids long. Germline lookup yields CDR1 MGHDK and CDR2 SYGVNS. This chain's CDR3 is CASSVQGRSDTQYF. CDR3 bases: TGTGCCAGCAGTGTACAGGGGCGGTCAGATACGCAGTATTTT.

This chain joins TRBV11-1 and TRBJ2-6, with D tentatively TRBD1 (5 bases). V gave up 7 bases and J gave up 4 bases, with 14 bases separating them. CDR3 size: 15 residues. CDR1 SGHAT and CDR2 FQDESV come from the germline V gene (reference sequence). DNA of the CDR3: TGTGCCAGCACCCTAGGGGTGGCAGGGGCCAACGTCCTGACTTTC. It translates to CASTLGVAGANVLTF.

The chain is built from TRBV20-1 and TRBJ2-7, with TRBD2 matching over 7 bases. The CDR3 covers 11 residues. Germline-derived CDR1 and CDR2 are DFQATT and SNEGSKA (reference sequence). The DNA for the CDR3 is TGCAGCCTGGGGGGGAGGAACGAGCAGTACTTC. Its translation: CSLGGRNEQYF.

V gene TRBV27 combines with J gene TRBJ2-1, with 7 bases lining up with TRBD2. There are 14 residues in the CDR3. V dropped 7 bases and J dropped 5; count of bases not matched to a gene: 8. Germline CDR1 and CDR2: MNHEY and SMNVEV (reference sequence). The CDR3 bases are TGTGCCAGCACGGGGCTAGCGGCCAACAATGAGCAGTTCTTC. Translation gives CASTGLAANNEQFF.

This sequence joins TRBV11-2 and TRBJ1-1; 8 bases fit TRBD1. This CDR3 has 17 residues. Per germline, CDR1 SGHAT and CDR2 FQNNGV. Trimming took 3 bases from V and 0 from J; bases not matched to a gene: 9. The CDR3 sequence is CASSFPGQEGMNTEAFF. The CDR3 nucleotides read TGTGCCAGCAGCTTCCCGGGACAGGAAGGTATGAACACTGAAGCTTTCTTT. Using reference TRBV11-2 and TRBJ1-1 for the parts outside the CDR3, the full variable domain is EAGVAQSPRYKIIEKRQSVAFWCNPISGHATLYWYQQILGQGPKLLIQFQNNGVVDDSQLPKDRFSAERLKGVDSTLKIQPAKLEDSAVYLCASSFPGQEGMNTEAFFGQGTRLTVV.

This chain uses TRBV29-1 with TRBJ1-4, with a weak D call TRBD1 (5 bases). V was shortened by 5 bases and J by 0 bases, with 19 bases between the two germline ends. The CDR3 runs to 17 residues. The V gene's germline CDR1 is SQVTM and CDR2 ANQGSEA. The CDR3 spells CSVKGVGGSSTNEKLFF. CDR3 in DNA: TGCAGCGTTAAGGGCGTGGGGGGGAGTTCAACTAATGAAAAACTGTTTTTT.